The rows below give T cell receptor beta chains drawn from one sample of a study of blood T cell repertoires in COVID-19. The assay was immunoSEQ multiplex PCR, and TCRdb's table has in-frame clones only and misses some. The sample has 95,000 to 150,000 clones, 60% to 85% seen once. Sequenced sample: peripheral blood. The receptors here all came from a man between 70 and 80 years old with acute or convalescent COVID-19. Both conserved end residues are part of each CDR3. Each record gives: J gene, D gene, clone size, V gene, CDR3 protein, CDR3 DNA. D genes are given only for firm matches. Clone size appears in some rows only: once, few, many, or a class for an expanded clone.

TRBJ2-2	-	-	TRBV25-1	CASSKHANTGELFF	TGTGCCAGCAGTAAACATGCGAACACCGGGGAGCTGTTTTTT
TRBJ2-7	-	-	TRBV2	CASSVSGVTYEQYF	TGTGCCAGCAGTGTCTCAGGGGTGACCTACGAGCAGTACTTC
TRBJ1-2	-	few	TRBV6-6	CASSYSSHGYTF	TGTGCCAGCAGTTACTCGAGCCATGGCTACACCTTC
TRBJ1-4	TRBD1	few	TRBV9	CASSRDRAGEKLFF	TGTGCCAGCAGCCGGGACAGGGCAGGGGAAAAACTGTTTTTT
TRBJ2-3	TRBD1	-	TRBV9	CASSWGTGGADTQYF	TGTGCCAGCAGCTGGGGGACAGGTGGGGCAGATACGCAGTATTTT
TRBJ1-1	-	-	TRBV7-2	CASSLGRVGTEAFF	TGTGCCAGCAGCTTGGGCAGGGTTGGAACTGAAGCTTTCTTT
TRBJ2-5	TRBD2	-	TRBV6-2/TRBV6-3	CASSYFKRGGPRETQYF	TGTGCCAGCAGTTACTTTAAGCGGGGGGGCCCACGAGAGACCCAGTACTTC
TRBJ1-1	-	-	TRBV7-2	CASSPGGAFGNTEAFF	TGTGCCAGCAGCCCAGGAGGGGCGTTCGGGAACACTGAAGCTTTCTTT
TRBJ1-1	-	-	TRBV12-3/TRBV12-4	CASSFRQNTEAFF	TGTGCCAGCAGTTTCCGACAGAACACTGAAGCTTTCTTT
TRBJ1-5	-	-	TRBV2	CASSEAGRDQPQHF	TGTGCCAGCAGTGAAGCGGGGAGAGATCAGCCCCAGCATTTT
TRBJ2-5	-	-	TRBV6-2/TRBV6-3	CASSYSLAVGETQYF	TGTGCCAGCAGTTACTCTCTAGCCGTTGGAGAGACCCAGTACTTC
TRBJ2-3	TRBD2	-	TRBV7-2	CASSGGTSSFTDTQYF	TGTGCCAGCAGCGGGGGGACTAGCTCCTTCACAGATACGCAGTATTTT
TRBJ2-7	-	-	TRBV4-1	CASSQTSPSSYEQYF	TGCGCCAGCAGCCAAACTAGCCCCAGCTCCTACGAGCAGTACTTC
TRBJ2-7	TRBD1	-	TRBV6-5	CASSYTGGTGNEQYF	TGTGCCAGCAGTTACACCGGGGGGACAGGGAACGAGCAGTACTTC
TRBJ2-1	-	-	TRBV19	CASSMSAGRGFQDEQFF	TGTGCCAGTAGTATGTCCGCAGGGCGGGGCTTTCAGGATGAGCAGTTCTTC